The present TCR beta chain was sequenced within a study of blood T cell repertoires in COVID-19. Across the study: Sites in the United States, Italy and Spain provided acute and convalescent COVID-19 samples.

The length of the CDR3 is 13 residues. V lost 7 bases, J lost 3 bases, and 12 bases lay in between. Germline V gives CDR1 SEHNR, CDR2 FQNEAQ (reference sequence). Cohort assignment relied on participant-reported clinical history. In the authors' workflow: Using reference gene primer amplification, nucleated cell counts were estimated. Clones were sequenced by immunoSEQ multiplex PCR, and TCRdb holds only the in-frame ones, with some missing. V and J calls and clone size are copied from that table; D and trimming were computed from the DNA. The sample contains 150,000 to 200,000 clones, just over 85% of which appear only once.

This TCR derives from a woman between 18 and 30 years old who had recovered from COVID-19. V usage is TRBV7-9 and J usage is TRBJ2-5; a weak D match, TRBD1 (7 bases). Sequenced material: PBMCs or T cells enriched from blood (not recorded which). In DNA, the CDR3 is TGTGCCAGCAAGGAGGGGGCGGAAGAGACCCAGTACTTC. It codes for CASKEGAEETQYF.